This TCR beta chain comes out of a study of blood T cell repertoires in COVID-19. Repertoires were generated with immunoSEQ multiplex PCR, while TCRdb's copy carries only in-frame clones and drops some. The repertoire has nearly 40,000 clones, around nine tenths of them found once; the top ten carry 7% to 9%. Germline V gives CDR1 SGHDT, CDR2 YYEEEE. V lost 4 bases and J lost 5, with 12 bases in between. The CDR3 is made up of 13 amino acids. This sequence originates from a woman between 65 and 79 years old with acute or convalescent COVID-19. Source material: peripheral blood. The chain recombines TRBV5-6 with TRBJ2-5, with a possible D match to TRBD1 (6 bases). DNA of the CDR3: TGTGCCAGCAGCATCGGACAGTCCGAGACCCAGTACTTC. Protein product: CASSIGQSETQYF. Full variable domain (outside the CDR3, taken from reference TRBV5-6 and TRBJ2-5): DAGVTQSPTHLIKTRGQQVTLRCSPKSGHDTVSWYQQALGQGPQFIFQYYEEEERQRGNFPDRFSGHQFPNYSSELNVNALLLGDSALYLCASSIGQSETQYFGPGTRLLVL.